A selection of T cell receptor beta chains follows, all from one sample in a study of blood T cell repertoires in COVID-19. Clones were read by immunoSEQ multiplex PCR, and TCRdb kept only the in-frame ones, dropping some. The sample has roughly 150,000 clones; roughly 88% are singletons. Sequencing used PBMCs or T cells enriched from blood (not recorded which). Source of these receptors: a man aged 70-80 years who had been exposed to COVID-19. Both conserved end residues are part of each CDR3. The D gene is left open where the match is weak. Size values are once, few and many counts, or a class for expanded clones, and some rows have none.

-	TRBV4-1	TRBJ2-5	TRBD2	TGCGCCAGTAGACGAGCGGGAGAAGAGACCCAGTACTTC	CASRRAGEETQYF
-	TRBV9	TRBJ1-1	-	TGTGCCAGCAGCGTACAGGAAGTAACTGAAGCTTTCTTT	CASSVQEVTEAFF
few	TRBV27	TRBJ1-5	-	TGTGCCAGCCGGGACTCAGGACCTAATATCAATCAGCCCCAGCATTTT	CASRDSGPNINQPQHF
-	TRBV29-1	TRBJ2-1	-	TGCAGCGTGGGGGGGCGCAATGAGCAGTTCTTC	CSVGGRNEQFF
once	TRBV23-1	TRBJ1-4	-	TGCGCCAGCAGTCGCAAAACAGGGTGTTTAAATGAAAAACTGTTTTTT	CASSRKTGCLNEKLFF
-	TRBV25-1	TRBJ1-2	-	TGTGCCAGCGGCACGTACAGGGACCGTGATGGCTACACCTTC	CASGTYRDRDGYTF
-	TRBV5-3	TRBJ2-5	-	TGTGCCAGAAGCGAAGTAAGCGGGTGGGAGACCCAGTACTTC	CARSEVSGWETQYF
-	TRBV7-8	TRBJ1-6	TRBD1	TGTGCCAGCAGCGGACAGGGAGATTCACCCCTCCACTTT	CASSGQGDSPLHF
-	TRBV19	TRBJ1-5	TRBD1	TGTGCCAGTAGTACCACGGACAGGAGCAATCAGCCCCAGCATTTT	CASSTTDRSNQPQHF
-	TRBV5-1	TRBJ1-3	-	TGCGCCAGCAGCTTGGCCGGGGTCAGCTCTGGAAACACCATATATTTT	CASSLAGVSSGNTIYF
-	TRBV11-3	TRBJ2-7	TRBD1	TGTGCCAGCAGCGACGGGACAGTCTACGAGCAGTACTTC	CASSDGTVYEQYF
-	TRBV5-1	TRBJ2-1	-	TGCGCCAGGATGTTTGTAAGCTATGAGCAGTTCTTC	CARMFVSYEQFF
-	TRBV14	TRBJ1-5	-	TGTGCCAGCAGCCAAGGGCCAGGGCCCCAGCATTTT	CASSQGPGPQHF
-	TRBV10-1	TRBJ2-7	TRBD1	TGCGCCAGCGCAGAGACAGGGGTCTGGTACGAGCAGTACTTC	CASAETGVWYEQYF
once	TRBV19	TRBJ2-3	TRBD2	TGTGCCAGTGGCGAGTGGACTAGCGGGGGGGCGGGCACAGATACGCAGTATTTT	CASGEWTSGGAGTDTQYF
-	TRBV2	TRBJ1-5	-	TGTGCCAGCAGTAAGGCAACAGATAGCAATCAGCCCCAGCATTTT	CASSKATDSNQPQHF
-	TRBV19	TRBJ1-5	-	TGTGCCAGTTCAACTCAGGGAAATCAGCCCCAGCATTTT	CASSTQGNQPQHF
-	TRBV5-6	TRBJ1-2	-	TGTGCCAGCAGCGCTATATTGACGAGGTCTAGGGGCTACACCTTC	CASSAILTRSRGYTF
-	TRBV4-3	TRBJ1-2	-	TGCGCCAGCAGCCAAGAAAAGGGGCTATATGGCTACACCTTC	CASSQEKGLYGYTF
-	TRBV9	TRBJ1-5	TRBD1	TGTGCCAGCAGCCGACAGGGATCCAATCAGCCCCAGCATTTT	CASSRQGSNQPQHF
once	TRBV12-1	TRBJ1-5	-	TGTGCCAGCACCACGTTTGGTGGGGACAGCCTATATAGCAATCAGCCCCAGCATTTT	CASTTFGGDSLYSNQPQHF
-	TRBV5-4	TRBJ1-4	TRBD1	TGTGCCAGCAGCCAGAGCGAAGGACAGGATAATGAAAAACTGTTTTTT	CASSQSEGQDNEKLFF
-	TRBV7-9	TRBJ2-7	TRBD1	TGTGCCAGCAGCAGGACAGGGAGAGGATACGAGCAGTACTTC	CASSRTGRGYEQYF
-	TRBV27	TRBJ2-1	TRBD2	TGTGCCAGCAGTTATGCTAGCGGGAGGGCAAGGGAGCAGTTCTTC	CASSYASGRAREQFF
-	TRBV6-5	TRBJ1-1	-	TGTGCCAGCAGTTACGAATTGGCGAACACTGAAGCTTTCTTT	CASSYELANTEAFF
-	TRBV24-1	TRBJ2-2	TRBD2	TGTGCCACCAGTGATTCGGGACTAGCGGGTACCGGGGAGCTGTTTTTT	CATSDSGLAGTGELFF
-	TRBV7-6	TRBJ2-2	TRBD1	TGTGCCAGCACCCCTGACAGGGTCCCCGGGGAGCTGTTTTTT	CASTPDRVPGELFF
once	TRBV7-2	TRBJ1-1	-	TGTGCCAGCAGCTTAGCGGGGGCGAACACTGAAGCTTTCTTT	CASSLAGANTEAFF
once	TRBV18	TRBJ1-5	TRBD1	TGTGCCAGCTCACCACCGGGGACAGGGAACCAGCCCCAGCATTTT	CASSPPGTGNQPQHF
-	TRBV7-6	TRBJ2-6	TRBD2	TGTGCCAGCAGCCCAGTCCCTAGCGGGGGGGCCTCTGGGGCCAACGTCCTGACTTTC	CASSPVPSGGASGANVLTF
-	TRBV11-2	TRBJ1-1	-	TGTGCCAGCAGCCTTAGACAGATCCGGTTGATGAACACTGAAGCTTTCTTT	CASSLRQIRLMNTEAFF
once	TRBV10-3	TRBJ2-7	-	TGTGCCATCAGTGATAGAACAGGGTCGGGGAACTACGAGCAGTACTTC	CAISDRTGSGNYEQYF
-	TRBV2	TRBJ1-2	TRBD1	TGTGCCAGCAGTGGACAGGGGGTCGATGGCTACACCTTC	CASSGQGVDGYTF
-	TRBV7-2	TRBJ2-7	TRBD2	TGTGCCAGCAGCAAGGGACTAGCGGGGGACCGGGTAGAGCAGTACTTC	CASSKGLAGDRVEQYF
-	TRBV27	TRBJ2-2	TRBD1	TGTGCCAGCAGTCTGGGACAGGGGTTCACCGGGGAGCTGTTTTTT	CASSLGQGFTGELFF
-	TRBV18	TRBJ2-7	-	TGTGCCAGCTCACCACGTAATCAGGGGCTGAGCTACGAGCAGTACTTC	CASSPRNQGLSYEQYF
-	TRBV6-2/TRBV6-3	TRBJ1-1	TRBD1	TGTGCCAGCAGTCGTCGACTGGGACAGGAGGCGGGATCGGCTTTCTTT	CASSRRLGQEAGSAFF